Given below is one T cell receptor (beta chain) in context. The sample originates from a study of blood T cell repertoires in COVID-19. CDR1 and CDR2 (germline): SQVTM, ANQGSEA. V was cut by 0 bases and J by 5 bases, with 7 bases left in between. The CDR3 has 13 amino acids. Sequenced by immunoSEQ multiplex PCR; TCRdb stores in-frame clones only, minus some. The profile shows 150,000 to 200,000 clones, under 95% of them singletons. The chain links TRBV29-1 to TRBJ1-4, with a weak D call TRBD1 (5 bases). The sequence was collected from a man between 18 and 29 years old with acute or convalescent COVID-19. The sample comprised peripheral blood. This chain's CDR3 is CSVEDGGNEKLFF. CDR3 sequence (DNA): TGCAGCGTTGAAGATGGGGGGAATGAAAAACTGTTTTTT.